This T cell receptor (beta chain) was sequenced during a study of T-cell reconstitution after alpha-beta-depleted transplantation in children listed by TCRdb under 2016. For the wider study: Using TCR repertoire profiling, the study quantitatively followed how T-cell immune reconstitution unfolded in children after TCRalphabeta/CD19-depleted allogeneic hematopoietic cell transplantation. Beyond this particular receptor, the publication reports: In some patients, the high TCRbeta diversity seen at day 60 was put down to recipient T cells and intrathymic progenitors that had survived conditioning. The frequencies of hyperexpanded clones fell over the following months, and after one year, T-cell counts and TCRbeta diversity were mostly attributed to newly produced T cells. The apparently early alphabetaT-cell count recovery about two months after transplant was reportedly dependent on only several hundred rapidly expanded clones derived from non-depleted graft cells.

From the germline V gene (reference sequence), CDR1 is SEHNR and CDR2 is FQNEAQ. Including the terminal cysteine and phenylalanine, the CDR3 comprises 13 residues. Only the CDR3 region is kept as DNA, spanning 39 bases read in frame from base 1. The junction carries 10 bases between V and J, which are trimmed by 0 bases and 7 bases respectively. This clonotype was detected a few times. Its target antigen remains unknown. Nothing much larger sits one base from this clone, and base qualities are not available. The treatment or condition label, read with the paper, signifies: allogeneic hematopoietic cell transplantation with graft depleted of TCRalphabeta T cells and CD19 B cells. The transplant recipients were children given TCRalphabeta/CD19-depleted allogeneic hematopoietic cell grafts. Libraries were prepared through PCR. Instrument on record: Illumina HiSeq 2500. To normalize quantification of the TCRbeta repertoire, the TCR libraries were built with molecular barcoding that relied on unique molecular identifiers. The public reads were reanalyzed by TCRdb: fastp trimming at Q25, MiXCR alignment, in-frame beta chains only. Rows with one shared CDR3 protein collapse into an entry with the most common genes and DNA. Recorded for this sample are around 190,000 distinct CDR3 sequences; roughly 6.6% of them occurred a single time. The ten biggest clones cover 5% to 6.5% of the sample.

Sequenced here: PBMCs, sampled before TCRalphabeta/CD19-depleted stem cell transplant. This receptor was obtained from a boy younger than 10 with acute lymphoblastic leukemia, due to receive a stem cell transplant. The V and J genes are TRBV7-9 and TRBJ2-7; the D gene identity is not certain. In nucleotide form, the sequence is TGTGCCAGCAGCTTAGCTTCCACGCGGGAGCAGTACTTC. Translated, this is CASSLASTREQYF.